This TCR beta chain came from a study of blood T cell repertoires in COVID-19. Across the study: Researchers got acute and convalescent COVID-19 samples from the United States, Italy and Spain. From T cells, B-cell-depleted T cells, or PBMCs came the material, which was cDNA or gDNA.

The CDR3 has 12 residues. Looked up from germline, CDR1 is SNHLY and CDR2 is FYNNEI. The ends lost 10 bases at V and 3 bases at J; junction bases unmatched: 3. Original processing methods: Amplifying reference gene primers gave estimates of nucleated cell counts. Profiling relied on immunoSEQ multiplex PCR, and the TCRdb table lists in-frame clones only, not all of them. V and J calls and clone size come straight from that table; D and trimming were deduced from the DNA. Here the sample spans approximately 58,000 clones, approximately 80% being singletons. The source of this sequence is an older woman with acute or convalescent COVID-19. The gene calls are TRBV2 and TRBJ2-3; 8 positions agree with TRBD2. Sequenced material: peripheral blood. This CDR3 is CATREGTDTQYF. The CDR3 bases are TGTGCCACCCGGGAGGGAACAGATACGCAGTATTTT.